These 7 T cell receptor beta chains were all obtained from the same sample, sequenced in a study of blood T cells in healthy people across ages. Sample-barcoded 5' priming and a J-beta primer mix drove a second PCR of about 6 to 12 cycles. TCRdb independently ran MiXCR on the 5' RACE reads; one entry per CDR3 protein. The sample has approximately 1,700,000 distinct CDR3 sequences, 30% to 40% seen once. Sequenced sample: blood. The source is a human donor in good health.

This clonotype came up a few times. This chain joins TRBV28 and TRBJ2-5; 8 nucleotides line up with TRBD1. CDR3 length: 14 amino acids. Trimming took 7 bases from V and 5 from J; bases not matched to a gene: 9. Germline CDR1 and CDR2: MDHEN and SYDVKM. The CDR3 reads CASTTPGGWETQYF. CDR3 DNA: TGTGCCAGCACAACTCCAGGGGGCTGGGAGACCCAGTACTTC.

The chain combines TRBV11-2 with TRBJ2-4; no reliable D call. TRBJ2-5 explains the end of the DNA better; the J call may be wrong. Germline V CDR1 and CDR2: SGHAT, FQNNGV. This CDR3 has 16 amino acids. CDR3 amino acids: CASSLHGTIGKETQYF. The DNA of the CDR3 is TGTGCCAGCAGCTTACACGGAACAATAGGCAAGGAGACCCAGTACTTC.

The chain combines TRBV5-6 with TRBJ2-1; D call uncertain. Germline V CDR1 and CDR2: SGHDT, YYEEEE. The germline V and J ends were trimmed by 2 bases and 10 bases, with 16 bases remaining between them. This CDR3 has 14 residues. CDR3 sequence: CASSFDRASIEQFF. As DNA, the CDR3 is TGTGCCAGCAGCTTTGATAGGGCATCTATCGAGCAGTTCTTC. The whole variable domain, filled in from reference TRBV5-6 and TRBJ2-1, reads DAGVTQSPTHLIKTRGQQVTLRCSPKSGHDTVSWYQQALGQGPQFIFQYYEEEERQRGNFPDRFSGHQFPNYSSELNVNALLLGDSALYLCASSFDRASIEQFFGPGTRLTVL.

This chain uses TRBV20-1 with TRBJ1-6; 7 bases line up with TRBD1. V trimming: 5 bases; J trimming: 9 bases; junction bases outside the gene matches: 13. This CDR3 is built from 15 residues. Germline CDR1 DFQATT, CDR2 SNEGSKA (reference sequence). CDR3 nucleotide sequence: TGCAGTGCTTACATAACAGGGGCGGATGGTTCACCCCTCCACTTT. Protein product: CSAYITGADGSPLHF.

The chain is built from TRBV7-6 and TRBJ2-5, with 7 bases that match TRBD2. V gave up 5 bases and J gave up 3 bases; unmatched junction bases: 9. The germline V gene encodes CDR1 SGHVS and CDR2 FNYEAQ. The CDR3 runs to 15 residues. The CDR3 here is CASSPPGGGKETQYF. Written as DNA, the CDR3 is TGTGCCAGCAGCCCCCCCGGCGGGGGAAAAGAGACCCAGTACTTC.

CDR3 protein: CASSLTVGSNQPQHF. CDR3 DNA: TGTGCCAGCAGCCTGACTGTGGGTAGCAATCAGCCCCAGCATTTT. V gene TRBV28 combines with J gene TRBJ1-5; D ambiguous. CDR1 and CDR2 from the germline V gene are MDHEN and SYDVKM. The CDR3 consists of 15 residues. The V gene lost 6 bases and the J gene lost 0 bases, with 12 bases spanning the gap.

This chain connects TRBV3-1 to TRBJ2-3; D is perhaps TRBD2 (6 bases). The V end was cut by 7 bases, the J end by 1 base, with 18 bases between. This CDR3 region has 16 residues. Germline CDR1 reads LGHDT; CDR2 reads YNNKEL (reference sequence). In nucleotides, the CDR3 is TGTGCCAGCACCCCGCATGCGCGGGGCCGCACAGATACGCAGTATTTT. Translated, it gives CASTPHARGRTDTQYF.